The 20 T cell receptor beta chains below all came from one sample that was sequenced in a study of blood T cells in healthy people across ages. A second PCR of roughly 6 to 12 cycles used a sample-barcoded 5' primer and a J-beta primer mix. TCRdb re-derived calls from the 5' RACE reads in MiXCR, one entry per CDR3 protein. The sample carries some 790,000 distinct CDR3 sequences, roughly 26% recorded once. What was sequenced was blood. The receptors shown here come from an elderly woman in good health.

As for this clonotype: A read error may account for a junction end that differs from germline. This sequence joins TRBV12-3 or TRBV12-4 and TRBJ1-2; D ambiguous. This CDR3 is built from 13 residues. The CDR3: CASSLDWGYGHTF. CDR3 bases: TGCGCCAGCAGTTTAGACTGGGGATATGGCCACACCTTC.

The rearrangement joins TRBV18 to TRBJ2-7, with a tentative D call TRBD1 (6 bases). Germline lookup yields CDR1 KGHSH and CDR2 LQKENI. This CDR3 is built from 13 residues. Trimming stripped 8 bases from V and 4 bases from J, with 15 bases between. CDR3 in amino acids: CASAPGDGYEQYF. CDR3 bases: TGTGCCAGCGCTCCAGGGGACGGTTACGAGCAGTACTTC.

This clonotype appeared a few times. The CDR3 loop reads CASSSRGSSYEQYF. In DNA form, the CDR3 reads TGTGCCAGCAGTTCGCGAGGCAGTTCCTACGAGCAGTACTTC. J is TRBJ2-7 and V is TRBV6-5; D remains ambiguous. Trimming removed 4 bases from V and 1 base from J, with 11 bases in between. The CDR3 totals 14 residues. The germline V gene encodes CDR1 MNHEY and CDR2 SVGAGI.

This clonotype has only one observation. A read error may be the cause here, since a much bigger clone is one base away. The chain carries TRBV27 and TRBJ2-1, with 7 positions matching TRBD1. Germline V gene lookup returns CDR1 MNHEY and CDR2 SMNVEV (reference sequence). The CDR3 is 16 residues long. CDR3 region: CASSLRPGQFYNGQFF. CDR3 bases: TGTGCCAGCAGTTTGAGACCGGGACAGTTTTACAATGGGCAGTTCTTC.

This clonotype has just a few counts. A clone one base away is much larger, so this may be a read error. V and J are TRBV27 and TRBJ2-7; 7 nucleotides align to TRBD1. The CDR3 is 16 amino acids. The germline CDR1 and CDR2 sequences are MNHEY and SMNVEV (reference sequence). Trimming cost V 1 base and J 5 bases; bases outside gene matches: 11. CDR3 sequence reads: CASSLWTGSKRDEQYF. DNA of the CDR3: TGTGCCAGCAGTTTATGGACAGGCAGTAAACGCGACGAGCAGTACTTC.

At least ten counts were recorded for this clonotype. J is TRBJ2-5 and V is TRBV5-4; D is ambiguous. Trimming removed 5 bases at V and 0 bases at J, with 8 bases between. In germline, CDR1 is SGHNT, CDR2 YYREEE (reference sequence). The CDR3 consists of 13 residues. The CDR3, as DNA: TGTGCCAGCAGTATCGGCTACCAAGAGACCCAGTACTTC. It translates to CASSIGYQETQYF.

The sample holds a few counts of this clonotype. This CDR3 is CASTPGGISNEKLFF. DNA for the CDR3: TGTGCCAGCACTCCAGGGGGGATTTCTAATGAAAAACTGTTTTTT. J is TRBJ1-4 and V is TRBV28; 7 nucleotides align to TRBD1. Losses at the gene ends were 7 bases for V and 3 bases for J; bases not matched to a gene: 8. Germline V CDR1 and CDR2: MDHEN, SYDVKM. The CDR3 has 15 amino acids.

This chain uses TRBV7-9 with TRBJ1-3; 11 nucleotides line up with TRBD1. This CDR3 region has 16 residues. V shed 1 base, J shed 6 bases, and the junction held 5 bases outside the gene matches. Germline V gene data show CDR1 as SEHNR and CDR2 as FQNEAQ (reference sequence). CDR3 loop: CASSLGGTGGPNTIYF. The CDR3 nucleotides read TGTGCCAGCAGCTTAGGAGGGACAGGGGGTCCAAACACCATATATTTT.

This clonotype was found many times. The V call is TRBV6-5, the J call TRBJ1-2, with D maybe TRBD1 (5 bases). Between the trimmed V and J ends, which lost 2 bases and 8 bases, there was a span of 12 bases. The CDR3 spans 13 residues. Germline V gives CDR1 MNHEY, CDR2 SVGAGI. For the CDR3, the DNA is TGTGCCAGCAGTTACAGGGGATTGAGGGGCTACACCTTC. It specifies CASSYRGLRGYTF.

This clonotype was seen only a few times. The genes are TRBV11-2 and TRBJ2-3, with 11 bases fitting TRBD2. V was clipped by 4 bases and J by 1 base; unmatched bases: 7. The CDR3 runs 17 residues. Germline V gene lookup returns CDR1 SGHAT and CDR2 FQNNGV. Written as DNA, the CDR3 is TGTGCCAGCAGCTCTAGCGGGGGGTTCTGGGGCACAGATACGCAGTATTTT. Translated: CASSSSGGFWGTDTQYF.

This chain uses TRBV25-1 with TRBJ2-7; D remains ambiguous. TRBJ2-5 explains the end of the DNA better; the J call may be wrong. The CDR3 loop spans 12 amino acids. Germline lookup yields CDR1 MGHDK and CDR2 SYGVNS. The CDR3 nucleotides read TGTGCCAGCAGGACTCCAAAGGAGACCCAGTACTTC. Protein product: CASRTPKETQYF.

This clonotype was counted between two and nine times. V and J are TRBV4-1 and TRBJ2-7; D might be TRBD1 or TRBD2, each matching 5 bases. V was trimmed by 1 base and J by 3 bases, leaving 13 bases between them. This CDR3 is 15 amino acids long. In germline, CDR1 is MGHRA, CDR2 YSYEKL. CDR3 in amino acids: CASSQVWGNLYEQYF. CDR3 sequence (DNA): TGCGCCAGCAGCCAAGTTTGGGGGAATCTCTACGAGCAGTACTTC.

There are a few counts of this clonotype. Just one base apart from a much larger clone, this may be a read error. The V call is TRBV5-1, the J call TRBJ2-5, with a possible D match to TRBD2 (5 bases). The germline CDR1 and CDR2 sequences are SGHRS and YFSETQ. Trimming stripped 3 bases from V and 1 base from J, with 19 bases between. This CDR3 spans 17 amino acids. The CDR3 here is CASSSPAEDLCQETQYF. The CDR3 bases are TGCGCCAGCAGCTCCCCAGCGGAAGATCTCTGCCAAGAGACCCAGTACTTC.

This clonotype has ten or more counts. The V gene is TRBV25-1, the J gene TRBJ2-5; D is uncertain. Trimming took 5 bases from V and 4 from J, leaving 14 bases between them. In germline, CDR1 is MGHDK, CDR2 SYGVNS. This CDR3 is built from 14 residues. This chain's CDR3 is CASSYETVGETQYF. CDR3 coding DNA: TGTGCCAGCAGTTACGAGACCGTCGGAGAGACCCAGTACTTC. Variable domain in full (rest from reference TRBV25-1 and TRBJ2-5): EADIYQTPRYLVIGTGKKITLECSQTMGHDKMYWYQQDPGMELHLIHYSYGVNSTEKGDLSSESTVSRIRTEHFPLTLESARPSHTSQYLCASSYETVGETQYFGPGTRLLVL.

This clonotype occurred many times. The chain uses TRBV24-1 and TRBJ2-5; D is perhaps TRBD1 or TRBD2 (6 bases each). This CDR3 is 19 amino acids long. V lost 2 bases and J 6 bases, leaving 27 bases between the germline ends. The germline V gene encodes CDR1 KGHDR and CDR2 SFDVKD. CDR3 amino acids: CATSDSGADNNKPRQTQYF. The CDR3 nucleotides read TGTGCCACCAGTGATTCGGGGGCAGATAATAACAAGCCTCGACAGACCCAGTACTTC.

This clonotype was observed a handful of times. The chain is built from TRBV11-2 and TRBJ1-2, with TRBD1 identical over 12 bases. V lost 4 bases, J lost 4 bases, and 7 bases stayed unmatched. The CDR3 has 16 residues. CDR1 and CDR2 from the germline V gene are SGHAT and FQNNGV. This CDR3 is CASSSGQGAVGYGYTF. Here the CDR3 DNA reads TGTGCCAGCAGCTCGGGACAGGGGGCTGTTGGCTATGGCTACACCTTC.

Comment on this clonotype: One end of the junction fails to match germline, which may point to a read error. The gene calls are TRBV6-6 and TRBJ1-4, with D maybe TRBD1 (6 bases). This CDR3 comprises 14 residues. CDR1 MNHNY and CDR2 SVGAGI come from the germline V gene (reference sequence). The CDR3 region is CASSYRQGYEKLFF. The DNA for the CDR3 is TGTGCCAGCAGTTACAGGCAGGGGTATGAAAAACTTTTTTTT.

This clonotype was detected a few times. This chain links TRBV21-1 with TRBJ2-3; the table's D call, TRBD1, was not checked against the DNA. TRBV21-1 is a documented pseudogene. The CDR3 is made up of 17 amino acids. The CDR3 DNA follows: TGTGCCAGCAGCATAGGGGTGAACAGGGGGTACACAGATACGCAGTATTTT. Protein sequence: CASSIGVNRGYTDTQYF.

The sample holds a few counts of this clonotype. The chain combines TRBV6-5 with TRBJ1-3; TRBD1 might be the D (6 bases). The germline V gene encodes CDR1 MNHEY and CDR2 SVGAGI. Trimming took off 8 bases at V and 0 bases at J, with 14 bases between the two ends. The CDR3 contains 15 residues. CDR3: CASRPTGRSGNTIYF. The CDR3 bases are TGTGCCAGCCGCCCGACAGGACGCTCTGGAAACACCATATATTTT.

A few counts support this clonotype. The chain combines TRBV6-1 with TRBJ1-6; D perhaps matches TRBD1 (5 bases). The V end lost 4 bases, the J end lost 2 bases, and 9 bases lay between the germline ends. CDR1 MNHNS and CDR2 SASEGT come from the germline V gene. The CDR3 extends over 15 amino acids. The chain's CDR3 is CASSGGLTYNSPLHF. The CDR3, as DNA: TGTGCCAGCAGTGGGGGGTTAACCTATAATTCACCCCTCCACTTT.